Presented here are 26 T cell receptor beta chains from one specimen sequenced in a study of regulatory T cells. Overall study results and limits: In CD3G-deficient patients, conventional CD4+ T cells were enriched for hydrophobic CDR3 residues at positions 6 and 7.

Primers: 52 TRBV forward and 13 TRBJ reverse. Sequencing used immunoSEQ multiplex PCR; TCRdb keeps in-frame clones, though not all of them. The repertoire includes over 35,000 clones, around nine tenths of them detected once, and about 2.5% sits in the top ten. Their target antigens are unknown. What was sequenced was conventional CD4+ T cells sorted from blood. These receptors all stem from a young adult with CD3G deficiency.

This clone showed up just once. The chain employs TRBV10-2 and TRBJ2-1; D is unclear. The CDR3 consists of 12 residues. Germline values: CDR1 WSHSY, CDR2 SAAADI. V was pared by 2 bases and J by 4 bases, with 3 bases between. The CDR3: CASSEGYNEQFF. In nucleotides, the CDR3 is TGCGCCAGCAGTGAGGGGTACAATGAGCAGTTCTTC.

CDR3 nucleotide sequence: TGCGCCAGCAGCCCGGGACTAGCGGGAGGAGCTGGGGCCAACGTCCTGACTTTC. It yields the protein CASSPGLAGGAGANVLTF. The rearrangement uses TRBV5-1 and TRBJ2-6; 15 bases match TRBD2. Germline V gene lookup returns CDR1 SGHRS and CDR2 YFSETQ. Losses at the gene ends were 4 bases for V and 2 bases for J; bases not matched to a gene: 4. The CDR3 has 18 amino acids.

This clone came up once. Other DNA sequences in the same sample also yield this CDR3. The J gene is TRBJ2-7, the V gene TRBV6-6, with D perhaps matching TRBD2 (6 bases). Trimming left V 2 bases short and J 0 bases short, with 8 bases between. Germline lookup yields CDR1 MNHNY and CDR2 SVGAGI (reference sequence). The CDR3 has 14 amino acids. The CDR3 loop is CASSYGGGSYEQYF. CDR3 sequence (DNA): TGTGCCAGCAGTTACGGGGGAGGCTCCTACGAGCAGTACTTC.

This rearrangement joins TRBV6-1 to TRBJ2-7; no definite D call. Looked up from germline, CDR1 is MNHNS and CDR2 is SASEGT. V lost 6 bases and J 3 bases, leaving 15 bases between the germline ends. There are 14 residues in the CDR3. This chain's CDR3 is CASSARGQNYEQYF. In DNA, the CDR3 is TGTGCCAGCAGCGCCCGTGGGCAGAACTACGAGCAGTACTTC.

Worth noting for this clone: The same CDR3 also results from other DNA sequences found in this sample. This chain connects TRBV5-1 to TRBJ2-3, with D unclear. CDR1 and CDR2 from the germline V gene are SGHRS and YFSETQ. With 2 bases removed from V and 1 base from J, the gap between germline ends came to 5 bases. The length of the CDR3 is 13 residues. CDR3 in DNA: TGCGCCAGCAGCTTCCAGGGCACAGATACGCAGTATTTT. This translates into CASSFQGTDTQYF.

The chain's CDR3 is CASSKGTSGSIGQFF. The CDR3 DNA reads TGTGCCAGCAGTAAAGGGACTAGCGGGAGTATCGGACAGTTCTTC. The rearrangement links TRBV28 to TRBJ2-1; 14 positions match TRBD2. V shed 5 bases and J 13 bases; nucleotides not matched to a gene: 10. The CDR3 spans 15 residues. Germline V gives CDR1 MDHEN, CDR2 SYDVKM.

This chain uses TRBV28 with TRBJ1-5; 9 bases fit TRBD1. CDR3 size: 15 residues. Germline CDR1 reads MDHEN; CDR2 reads SYDVKM. Losses at the gene ends were 9 bases for V and 5 bases for J; bases not matched to a gene: 11. For the CDR3, the DNA is TGTGCCAGGCCGGGACAGGGCTCCTATTATCAGCCCCAGCATTTT. Protein sequence: CARPGQGSYYQPQHF.

This chain joins TRBV6-1 and TRBJ2-5; 9 positions match TRBD2. The V segment lost 7 bases and the J segment 5 bases; nucleotides outside the gene matches: 8. Germline V gene sequence: CDR1 MNHNS, CDR2 SASEGT. This CDR3 spans 14 amino acids. The CDR3 coding sequence is TGTGCCAGCAAGCGGGGGGCCATCGGGGAGACCCAGTACTTC. This encodes CASKRGAIGETQYF.

Concerning this clone itself: This sample includes further DNA sequences coding for the same CDR3. The V call is TRBV6-6, the J call TRBJ2-7; tentative D call: TRBD2 (6 bases). The CDR3 spans 14 residues. Germline CDR1 MNHNY, CDR2 SVGAGI (reference sequence). The V and J ends lost 2 bases and 1 base respectively, with 9 bases between them. CDR3 nucleotide sequence: TGTGCCAGCAGTTACGGTGGGGGGTCCTACGAGCAGTACTTC. Amino acids: CASSYGGGSYEQYF.

The V call is TRBV5-1, the J call TRBJ2-2; D unresolved. V was trimmed by 4 bases and J by 4 bases, leaving 8 bases between them. CDR3 length equals 13 residues. CDR1 is SGHRS, CDR2 YFSETQ, per germline. CDR3 loop: CASSRALTGELFF. In nucleotides, the CDR3 is TGCGCCAGCAGCCGAGCCCTCACCGGGGAGCTGTTTTTT.

This rearrangement joins TRBV28 to TRBJ2-2, with 7 nucleotides matching TRBD1. CDR1 is MDHEN and CDR2 is SYDVKM in the germline V gene. The J segment lost 4 bases and the V segment lost 4 bases, leaving 3 bases of the junction unmatched. The length of the CDR3 is 14 residues. The CDR3 DNA is TGTGCCAGCAGTTCGGGACAGTTCACCGGGGAGCTGTTTTTT. It specifies CASSSGQFTGELFF.

The V gene is TRBV5-1, the J gene TRBJ2-5; 9 nucleotides line up with TRBD1. CDR1 and CDR2 (germline): SGHRS, YFSETQ. The CDR3 has 16 amino acids. V lost 2 bases, J lost 2 bases, and 7 bases stayed unmatched. Written as DNA, the CDR3 is TGCGCCAGCAGCTTAACAGGGGGCGTGGGACAAGAGACCCAGTACTTC. Translated: CASSLTGGVGQETQYF.

The gene calls are TRBV7-9 and TRBJ1-1, with TRBD1 as a possible D gene (6 bases). V was pared by 3 bases and J by 4 bases, with 12 bases between. Looked up from germline, CDR1 is SEHNR and CDR2 is FQNEAQ (reference sequence). This CDR3 is 14 amino acids long. The CDR3 sequence is CASSFTTGPTEAFF. In DNA, the CDR3 is TGTGCCAGCAGCTTCACAACAGGGCCCACTGAAGCTTTCTTT. The variable domain in full, completed from reference TRBV7-9 and TRBJ1-1, reads DTGVSQNPRHKITKRGQNVTFRCDPISEHNRLYWYRQTLGQGPEFLTYFQNEAQLEKSRLLSDRFSAERPKGSFSTLEIQRTEQGDSAMYLCASSFTTGPTEAFFGQGTRLTVV.

The J gene is TRBJ2-5, the V gene TRBV5-1, with D possibly matching TRBD2 (7 bases). This CDR3 spans 16 amino acids. Trimming removed 2 bases from V and 4 bases from J, with 18 bases in between. Germline V gene sequence: CDR1 SGHRS, CDR2 YFSETQ. DNA of the CDR3: TGCGCCAGCAGCTTCGGCACAGGGAGGGGGACAGAGACCCAGTACTTC. Protein product: CASSFGTGRGTETQYF.

This sequence joins TRBV5-1 and TRBJ2-7; a possible D gene is TRBD2 (6 bases). Trimming took 5 bases from V and 1 from J, leaving 10 bases between them. In germline, CDR1 is SGHRS, CDR2 YFSETQ. This CDR3 has 13 residues. The DNA for the CDR3 is TGCGCCAGCAGGGGGACTGAGTCCTACGAGCAGTACTTC. This encodes CASRGTESYEQYF. Full variable domain (outside the CDR3, taken from reference TRBV5-1 and TRBJ2-7): KAGVTQTPRYLIKTRGQQVTLSCSPISGHRSVSWYQQTPGQGLQFLFEYFSETQRNKGNFPGRFSGRQFSNSRSEMNVSTLELGDSALYLCASRGTESYEQYFGPGTRLTVT.

The chain uses TRBV7-9 and TRBJ1-4; TRBD1 agrees at 7 bases. With 6 bases clipped from V and 8 bases from J, the junction kept 12 bases outside the gene matches. The CDR3 sequence is 15 residues long. The germline CDR1 and CDR2 sequences are SEHNR and FQNEAQ (reference sequence). The CDR3 nucleotides read TGTGCCAGCAGTCTAAACAGGGGACAAGGCGAAAAACTGTTTTTT. This translates into CASSLNRGQGEKLFF.

This chain connects TRBV11-2 to TRBJ1-2; D not resolved. Trimming took off 0 bases at V and 8 bases at J, with 22 bases between the two ends. The CDR3 totals 17 residues. Per germline, CDR1 SGHAT and CDR2 FQNNGV. CDR3 region: CASSLDSFTGRRAGYTF. The CDR3 nucleotides read TGTGCCAGCAGCTTAGATAGTTTTACCGGTCGGAGGGCCGGCTACACCTTC.

This clone was seen a single time. J is TRBJ2-5 and V is TRBV5-1; D ambiguous. Germline V gene data show CDR1 as SGHRS and CDR2 as YFSETQ. This CDR3 comprises 13 residues. The ends were cut back, 9 bases at V and 1 base at J, with 13 bases in the middle. CDR3 DNA sequence: TGCGCCACCCGCCGGTCCTTCCAAGAGACCCAGTACTTC. Its translation is CATRRSFQETQYF.

V gene TRBV10-3 combines with J gene TRBJ2-7; D remains unclear. Trimming cost V 2 bases and J 1 base, with 3 bases left between them. Germline V gene sequence: CDR1 ENHRY, CDR2 SYGVKD. There are 12 residues in the CDR3. The CDR3 nucleotides are TGTGCCATCAGTGAGACTTCCTACGAGCAGTACTTC. Translating it yields CAISETSYEQYF.

The CDR3 is CASSLVPGDSTEAFF. The CDR3 DNA reads TGTGCCAGCAGCTTAGTTCCAGGGGACTCCACTGAAGCTTTCTTT. The chain uses TRBV7-2 and TRBJ1-1; perhaps TRBD1 as D (6 bases). V was pared by 1 base and J by 4 bases, with 13 bases between. This CDR3 is 15 amino acids long. CDR1 is SGHTA and CDR2 is FQGNSA in the germline V gene.

CDR3 sequence (DNA): TGTGCCAGCAGTCCGGGACAGGGGAAGGACGAGCAGTACTTC. This gives the protein CASSPGQGKDEQYF. This chain connects TRBV6-5 to TRBJ2-7, with 10 nucleotides matching TRBD1. This CDR3 has 14 residues. Germline V gives CDR1 MNHEY, CDR2 SVGAGI. Unmatched junction bases numbered 6, after V lost 5 bases and J lost 5 bases.

The J gene is TRBJ2-7, the V gene TRBV28, with 13 bases lining up with TRBD2. Unmatched junction bases numbered 15, after V lost 5 bases and J lost 5 bases. Looked up from germline, CDR1 is MDHEN and CDR2 is SYDVKM. The CDR3 is made up of 18 amino acids. The CDR3: CASSLTSGGPWVDHEQYF. DNA of the CDR3: TGTGCCAGCAGTCTGACTAGCGGGGGGCCGTGGGTCGACCACGAGCAGTACTTC.

The gene calls are TRBV7-9 and TRBJ2-1, with D hard to call. This CDR3 spans 14 amino acids. Looked up from germline, CDR1 is SEHNR and CDR2 is FQNEAQ (reference sequence). V was trimmed by 7 bases and J by 3 bases, leaving 13 bases between them. Here the CDR3 reads CASTKATNYNEQFF. CDR3 nucleotide sequence: TGTGCCAGCACCAAAGCGACCAACTACAATGAGCAGTTCTTC.

The rearrangement uses TRBV11-2 and TRBJ2-1; a possible D gene is TRBD2 (5 bases). Germline V lookup: CDR1 SGHAT, CDR2 FQNNGV. The CDR3 runs to 17 residues. The V gene lost 2 bases and the J gene lost 6 bases, with 20 bases spanning the gap. CDR3 region: CASSLTRRAGGTNEQFF. As DNA, the CDR3 is TGTGCCAGCAGCTTAACCCGCCGCGCGGGTGGAACCAATGAGCAGTTCTTC.

DNA of the CDR3: TGTGCCAGCAGCTTAGACAGGGTTTCACCCCTCCACTTT. Amino acid sequence: CASSLDRVSPLHF. The chain joins TRBV11-2 to TRBJ1-6; a weak D match, TRBD1 (5 bases). Germline V gene sequence: CDR1 SGHAT, CDR2 FQNNGV. The CDR3 is 13 amino acids. V was trimmed by 0 bases and J by 9 bases, leaving 6 bases between them. Together with reference TRBV11-2 and TRBJ1-6, the CDR3 gives the full variable domain: EAGVAQSPRYKIIEKRQSVAFWCNPISGHATLYWYQQILGQGPKLLIQFQNNGVVDDSQLPKDRFSAERLKGVDSTLKIQPAKLEDSAVYLCASSLDRVSPLHFGNGTRLTVT.

This clone appeared once. The genes are TRBV6-1 and TRBJ2-1; 11 bases are shared with TRBD1. The trim removed 5 bases at V and 9 bases at J, leaving 6 bases unmatched. The CDR3 contains 14 residues. From germline, CDR1 is MNHNS and CDR2 SASEGT. This chain's CDR3 is CASSTGQGVGEQFF. CDR3 in DNA: TGTGCCAGCAGTACGGGACAGGGGGTCGGTGAGCAGTTCTTC.